The source of this TCR beta chain is a study of cytomegalovirus exposure and HLA in healthy donors (dated 2017 in TCRdb). Study-wide context: An earlier analysis of several hundred of the donors reported around 280 Gb of sequence data and approximately 120 million unique TCR beta sequences obtained from about 170 million T cells. An early release that covered 640 HLA-typed donors contained approximately 300 gigabases of sequencing data and 75 million to 100 million unique TCR sequences. Of the roughly 390 genotyped donors, 75% to 85% were placed in the genetic ancestry cluster associated with self-reported Caucasian donors. The study was designed to test whether signatures of past pathogen exposure could be identified by cataloging public T cell receptors. Using immunosequencing, the study profiled T cell repertoires from fewer than 700 subjects and related those repertoires to cytomegalovirus serostatus. Along with the roughly 710-subject first cohort, a separate validation cohort of over a hundred different subjects was used. High-throughput TCR immunosequencing, statistical association of individual TCRs with disease status, and machine learning were combined to predict cytomegalovirus infection status. A later analysis re-examined previously published TCR beta repertoires from 600 to 700 donors and added high-resolution HLA genotyping to investigate patterns of TCR occurrence. Rather than drawing on any new phenotypic data, the later analysis identified candidate immune exposures from TCR beta sequences and the way those sequences occurred across donors. In an earlier analysis of 500 to 650 of the donors, high-throughput TCR beta sequencing was used to judge whether each TCR beta V gene segment behaved as functional or pseudogenic. Donor age, sex, ethnicity and CMV serostatus were compiled together with the repertoire data. A later genetic analysis took genome-wide SNP genotypes for about 65% of the 666 donors and used that subset as a discovery cohort. All discovery cohort repertoires had been generated on a single sequencing platform. Both class I and class II loci were covered by HLA typing, at four-digit resolution. Typing coverage differed by locus: A, B, C, DRB1 and DQB1 were typed in about 620-630 donors, DQA1 in about 560, DPA1 in 606, and DPB1 in just under 490. Because of strong linkage in the cohort, 4 to 6 DR-DQ haplotypes were treated as single units for association and clustering. Among almost 400 genotyped donors of the cohort, an average of about 240,000 unique TCR beta nucleotide sequences were sequenced per donor, around a sixth of them non-productive. Findings and caveats that apply to the study as a whole: HLA typing was unavailable for some donors at each locus, so association tests used only the typed subset. A later analysis found that TCR association rates varied across HLA loci, with DRB1 alleles showing the most associated TCRs and HLA-C alleles the fewest. The earlier analysis of 587 of the donors excluded over 15 rarely observed V segments, including chromosome 9 orphons, because counts were too low. Roughly uniform sequencing depth across donors was assumed in presence/absence analyses, although this assumption may not hold. At a false discovery rate of 0.05, a later analysis linked roughly 17,000 TCR beta sequences to specific HLA alleles. According to the authors, the approach could potentially be generalized to other disease states and immunological phenotypes. A later analysis found that HLA-associated TCR beta chains were more clonally expanded and had lower generation probabilities than equally common non-associated chains. The 87-base-pair reads could not distinguish some IMGT-functional V segments, including TRBV6-2 and TRBV6-3, so those segments were excluded. In the study, some 160 TCR beta chains were listed as associated with cytomegalovirus. In a later genetic analysis, fewer N-insertions in productive TCRs were reported among donors in an Asian-associated ancestry cluster than the 666-donor mean. A later genetic analysis associated a missense DCLRE1C variant with V-gene and J-gene trimming of TCR beta chains, and an independent cohort replicated the association. According to a later analysis, parvovirus B19, influenza, CMV and Epstein-Barr virus appeared linked to several top co-occurrence clusters. Cytomegalovirus status was reported to be diagnosed by the classifier with high specificity and sensitivity in both the original and validation cohorts. In a later analysis, most CMV-associated TCR beta chains were found to appear HLA-restricted, with HLA associations seemingly driven largely by CMV exposure. CMV serostatus was the only immune exposure information available for the cohort. An earlier analysis of 587 of the donors showed that most TCR beta V segments appeared in productive rearrangements either about 90% or about 30% of the time, which broadly matched IMGT annotations. A further reported finding was that TCR beta sequences accurately predicted the HLA-A and HLA-B alleles for most subjects in the first cohort. In vitro tests confirmed that a few of the cytomegalovirus-associated TCR beta chains recognize cytomegalovirus antigens. The sequencing pipeline was judged likely to have produced a cluster of highly shared sequence variants as a technical artifact. Linkage disequilibrium might explain the correlated functional status among segregating V segments, but an unknown experimental factor could not be ruled out. The cohort was sequenced for TCR beta chains only, and without alpha or paired-chain data the features that could be detected were limited. Most TCR sequences were seen in very few donors, while some public TCRs were found in many individuals. Strong co-occurrence of HLA alleles, especially DR and DQ, made assigning TCR associations to individual alleles difficult.

As for this clone: The clone's antigen remains unknown.

In total, approximately 700 healthy bone marrow donors made up the cohort. At the time of sampling, all cohort members were nominally healthy, though unrecorded immune exposures were likely present. The donor was CMV seropositive and belonged to the group of more than 250 seropositive cohort members. Each donor provided a peripheral blood sample, and peripheral blood mononuclear cells were used for TCR beta sequencing. The Qiagen DNeasy Blood Extraction Kit was used to extract genomic DNA from the blood cell samples. The CDR3 measures 21 amino acids from cysteine to phenylalanine. The retained sequence is limited to the CDR3, 63 bases, with the frame set at the first base. At the junction V is shortened by 2 bases and J by 0 bases; bases outside the gene matches: 18. Taken from the germline V gene, the CDR1 and CDR2 loops are SNHLY and FYNNEI. The library relied on the immunoSEQ multiplex PCR assay. A mixture of 60 forward primers for TCR Vbeta segments and 13 reverse primers for TCR Jbeta segments was used in the multiplex PCR. The CDR3 region of rearranged TCR beta genes was amplified from genomic DNA with a multiplex PCR assay. On the Illumina HiSeq System, the amplified TCR beta libraries were sequenced as 87-base-pair reads. On the authors' methods: A later analysis tallied 75 million to 95 million unique TCR beta chains across the 666 repertoires, and approximately 11 million of those chains were shared by two or more donors. Raw reads were error-corrected and collapsed into unique sequences with a nearest-neighbor algorithm that merged closely related sequences to remove PCR and sequencing errors. CDR3 sequences were aligned to IMGT reference sequences to assign V, D and J gene segments. Each retained sequence needed at least a six-nucleotide match to both a V gene segment and a J gene segment. Rearrangements were classified as productive when the CDR3 lacked stop codons and remained in frame with V and J, and all other rearrangements were classified as non-productive. Following IMGT convention, CDR3 was defined as the stretch from the second conserved V-encoded cysteine to the conserved J-encoded phenylalanine. The earlier analysis of roughly 590 of the donors excluded any sequence lacking an unambiguous match to a single V gene segment. An earlier analysis of several hundred of the donors classified V segments as functional when productive rearrangements were above 56.7% and as segregating when the standard deviation between donors was above 5%. A statistical classification framework was built for diagnosing cytomegalovirus status from the catalog of TCR beta chain sequences. In a later analysis, TCR nucleotide sequences were compared against IMGT/GENE-DB human TR gene sequences so that V and J genes could be assigned. Using the TCRdist pipeline, a later analysis assigned CDR3 sequences along with most-parsimonious VDJ recombination scenarios. In a later analysis, each TCR beta chain was defined by its CDR3 amino acid sequence together with its V-gene family, and reads without a unique V-gene family were excluded. A later analysis removed 592 highly shared, low-generation-probability nucleotide sequences to deal with suspected cross-contamination and a sequencing artifact. For each public chain, a later analysis derived a clonal expansion index from normalized ranks of inferred template counts within each repertoire. Generation probabilities in a later analysis came from a VDJ recombination model fitted to out-of-frame rearrangements, and those results were checked against IGoR. In a later analysis, hypergeometric tests were used to score TCR-TCR, TCR-HLA and TCR-CMV co-occurrence, with a repertoire-size bias correction applied to TCR pairs. False discovery rates were estimated in a later analysis by permuting HLA or CMV assignments 20 times. In a later analysis, co-occurring TCRs were grouped with DBSCAN, and TCRdist sequence similarity was added when clustering was performed within HLA-allele-positive subsets. Repertoires with fewer than 30,000 or more than 120,000 public chains were left out of co-occurrence clustering, as were several repertoires with anomalous nucleotide sharing. Not all clones reach the TCRdb copy of this immuneACCESS table, which keeps in-frame sequences only. Checked studies attribute under half of the gap to unresolved V genes and leave the rest unexplained. From that table come the V and J calls and clone size; the DNA was used to work out D and trimming. The record for this sample contains more than 30,000 clones. The top ten hold 8.9% of the sample.

The rearrangement joined TRBV2 to TRBJ2-4, with 8 junctional bases fitting TRBD2. Sequenced material: PBMCs. This TCR was sampled from a man in his forties in good health and CMV-seropositive. The CDR3 corresponds to CASSEPRGDHQTLIAKNIQYF. The sequenced DNA: TGTGCCAGCAGTGAACCGCGGGGGGACCATCAGACCCTGATAGCCAAAAACATTCAGTACTTC. Joined to the reference TRBV2 and TRBJ2-4 proteins, this CDR3 gives the full variable domain: EPEVTQTPSHQVTQMGQEVILRCVPISNHLYFYWYRQILGQKVEFLVSFYNNEISEKSEIFDDQFSVERPDGSNFTLKIRSTKLEDSAMYFCASSEPRGDHQTLIAKNIQYFGAGTRLSVL.